In its sample, the clone carrying this TCR beta chain was seen once. The data derive from a study of sequential checkpoint blockade in melanoma. Study as a whole: Arm A got nivolumab then ipilimumab; arm B the reverse, 1:1. Both treatment sequences were followed by maintenance nivolumab.

Repertoires were generated with immunoSEQ multiplex PCR, while TCRdb's copy carries only in-frame clones and drops some. The profile shows fewer than 15,000 clones, 77% of them singletons. The CDR3 is made up of 14 amino acids. Between the trimmed V and J ends, which lost 1 base and 2 bases, there was a span of 9 bases. In germline, CDR1 is LNHDA, CDR2 SQIVND (reference sequence). Documented treatment: randomized to nivolumab then ipilimumab (arm A) or the reverse (arm B). No patient had prior DNA-damaging chemotherapy. From thawed PBMCs, live CD3+CD8+ cells negative for CD19 and CD56 were sorted. The chain uses TRBV19 and TRBJ2-7; D gene unclear. Specimen: CD8+ T cells sorted from blood (inferred from file names), collected from a patient given nivolumab and ipilimumab in sequence. The clonotype comes from a human donor with melanoma. The CDR3 reads CASSIALETYEQYF. CDR3 DNA sequence: TGTGCCAGTAGTATAGCTCTAGAAACCTACGAGCAGTACTTC.